This T cell receptor (beta chain) was recovered during a study of T cell responses to AZD1222 COVID-19 vaccine. Study-wide points: CD4 TCRs associated with vaccination spanned spike, dominating at 160-218 and 743-854. Seropositive at baseline were only six or seven AZD1222 recipients.

Repertoires were generated with immunoSEQ multiplex PCR, while TCRdb's copy carries only in-frame clones and drops some. The sample lists 70,000 or so clones, over 80% seen once, with approximately 23% in the top ten. The study pooled second doses at about 4 or about 12 weeks. Concerning this clone: The target antigen is unknown.

The sequencing here drew on peripheral blood, taken 28 days after the second AZD1222 dose. The TCR sequence derives from an adult who received the AZD1222 COVID-19 vaccine.

Here the CDR3 reads CASSLVQGWSPLHF. In DNA, the CDR3 is TGTGCCAGCAGCTTAGTCCAGGGATGGTCACCCCTCCACTTT. The genes are TRBV7-9 and TRBJ1-6; D possibly corresponds to TRBD1 (5 bases). The CDR3 length is 14 residues. Germline CDR1 reads SEHNR; CDR2 reads FQNEAQ (reference sequence). Trimming pared 1 base from V and 10 bases from J, leaving 11 bases between.